The 20 T cell receptor beta chains in this list originate from one sample, sequenced in a study of cytomegalovirus exposure and HLA in healthy donors. Primers included in the PCR were 60 Vbeta and 13 Jbeta primers. Sequenced by immunoSEQ multiplex PCR; TCRdb stores in-frame clones only, minus some. This table holds over 150,000 clones, about four fifths found once. The sample was PBMCs. These receptor sequences come from a man in his fifties in good health and CMV-seropositive.

The chain is built from TRBV5-4 and TRBJ2-1; D ambiguous. This CDR3 is 15 amino acids long. Between the trimmed V and J ends, which lost 6 bases and 0 bases, there was a span of 13 bases. Germline-derived CDR1 and CDR2 are SGHNT and YYREEE (reference sequence). DNA of the CDR3: TGTGCCAGCATCCAACCGGGTGGCTCCTACAATGAGCAGTTCTTC. Its protein is CASIQPGGSYNEQFF.

This clone was counted a single time. The rearrangement links TRBV5-1 to TRBJ2-5; no reliable D call. Looked up from germline, CDR1 is SGHRS and CDR2 is YFSETQ. This CDR3 is 13 amino acids long. V was shortened by 6 bases and J by 0 bases, with 9 bases between the two germline ends. CDR3 residues: CASIPRDQETQYF. DNA for the CDR3: TGCGCCAGCATCCCCCGCGACCAAGAGACCCAGTACTTC.

This clone was counted only a few times. V gene TRBV4-2 combines with J gene TRBJ1-1, with D possibly TRBD1 on 5 matching bases. This CDR3 has 15 residues. The V end lost 8 bases, the J end lost 1 base, and 17 bases lay between the germline ends. Looked up from germline, CDR1 is LGHNA and CDR2 is YNFKEQ. The CDR3 DNA follows: TGTGCCAGCCTGAGCCTACAGGCCCCGAACACTGAAGCTTTCTTT. Translation gives CASLSLQAPNTEAFF.

This clone was picked up a small number of times. The rearrangement links TRBV6-6 to TRBJ2-3; a possible D gene is TRBD2 (5 bases). The V gene lost 7 bases and the J gene lost 0 bases, with 14 bases spanning the gap. This CDR3 has 15 amino acids. Germline V lookup: CDR1 MNHNY, CDR2 SVGAGI (reference sequence). The CDR3 sequence: CASTKIGGSTDTQYF. The CDR3 DNA is TGTGCCAGCACAAAGATCGGCGGGAGCACAGATACGCAGTATTTT.

Here the CDR3 reads CASSTPGGGQPQHF. The CDR3, as DNA: TGTGCCAGTAGTACGCCCGGGGGGGGGCAGCCCCAGCATTTT. J is TRBJ1-5 and V is TRBV19; a weak D match, TRBD1 (5 bases). The CDR3 contains 14 residues. Trimming cost V 4 bases and J 7 bases, with 14 bases left between them. The germline CDR1 and CDR2 sequences are LNHDA and SQIVND (reference sequence).

This chain links TRBV11-3 with TRBJ2-2; 9 nucleotides line up with TRBD1. Germline CDR1 reads SGHNT; CDR2 reads YENEEA. The V segment lost 1 base and the J segment 4 bases; nucleotides outside the gene matches: 10. CDR3 length: 18 residues. For the CDR3, the DNA is TGTGCCAGCAGCTTAGGAAGGGGCGGGACAGGGTTCACCGGGGAGCTGTTTTTT. This codes for CASSLGRGGTGFTGELFF.

The chain carries TRBV6-5 and TRBJ1-2; 7 nucleotides match TRBD1. The CDR3 is made up of 15 amino acids. Germline V gene data show CDR1 as MNHEY and CDR2 as SVGAGI. V trimming: 6 bases; J trimming: 3 bases; junction bases outside the gene matches: 10. CDR3 amino acids: CASSLDRERDYGYTF. CDR3 DNA sequence: TGTGCCAGCAGCCTCGACAGGGAGAGGGACTATGGCTACACCTTC.

V gene TRBV5-6 combines with J gene TRBJ2-6, with TRBD1 identical over 10 bases. Trimming cost V 4 bases and J 0 bases; bases outside gene matches: 1. Germline CDR1 SGHDT, CDR2 YYEEEE. The CDR3 has 16 amino acids. For the CDR3, the DNA is TGTGCCAGCAGCGGGGACAGGGGCTCTGGGGCCAACGTCCTGACTTTC. Its translation: CASSGDRGSGANVLTF.

The genes are TRBV13 and TRBJ2-1; D remains ambiguous. Germline CDR1 and CDR2: PRHDT and FYEKMQ (reference sequence). V shed 0 bases and J shed 4 bases, with 13 bases lying between them. The CDR3 length is 16 residues. The CDR3 region is CASSLGRAPGYNEQFF. The CDR3 nucleotides are TGTGCCAGCAGCTTAGGCCGAGCCCCCGGGTACAATGAGCAGTTCTTC.

The chain uses TRBV5-6 and TRBJ1-1; 7 bases line up with TRBD1. Unmatched junction bases numbered 14, after V lost 5 bases and J lost 4 bases. The CDR3 runs to 16 residues. Germline loops: CDR1 SGHDT, CDR2 YYEEEE. The CDR3 nucleotides are TGTGCCAGCAGAACACTGACAGGGTTCGGCGTCACTGAAGCTTTCTTT. It is translated as CASRTLTGFGVTEAFF. Combining the CDR3 with reference TRBV5-6 and TRBJ1-1 gives the whole variable domain DAGVTQSPTHLIKTRGQQVTLRCSPKSGHDTVSWYQQALGQGPQFIFQYYEEEERQRGNFPDRFSGHQFPNYSSELNVNALLLGDSALYLCASRTLTGFGVTEAFFGQGTRLTVV.

The V gene is TRBV11-2, the J gene TRBJ2-3; 8 nucleotides align to TRBD2. After removal of 4 bases from V and 1 base from J, the junction contained 1 base not matched to a gene. CDR3 length: 14 amino acids. Germline V gene data show CDR1 as SGHAT and CDR2 as FQNNGV. The CDR3 nucleotides are TGTGCCAGCAGCTCGACTAGCGGCACAGATACGCAGTATTTT. Translated: CASSSTSGTDTQYF.

The V call is TRBV6-5, the J call TRBJ1-4, with D possibly matching TRBD1 (5 bases). V shed 6 bases and J shed 2 bases, with 10 bases lying between them. The germline gives CDR1 MNHEY, CDR2 SVGAGI. This CDR3 is 14 amino acids long. For the CDR3, the DNA is TGTGCCAGCAGGCCCGGGGGGACTAATGAAAAACTGTTTTTT. As protein: CASRPGGTNEKLFF.

The chain recombines TRBV15 with TRBJ1-5; 7 nucleotides line up with TRBD1. CDR1 is LNHNV, CDR2 YYDKDF, per germline (reference sequence). V lost 0 bases, J lost 7 bases, and 12 bases stayed unmatched. The CDR3 consists of 17 residues. The CDR3 nucleotides are TGTGCCACCAGCAGAGATTCATTTGGACAGGAGCGACAGCCCCAGCATTTT. Encoded protein: CATSRDSFGQERQPQHF.

The rearrangement joins TRBV5-6 to TRBJ2-7; TRBD1 matches at 7 bases. Trimming at V came to 5 bases and at J to 2 bases, leaving 4 bases not matched to a gene. Germline loops: CDR1 SGHDT, CDR2 YYEEEE. This CDR3 is 13 amino acids long. The CDR3 region is CASRQGTTYEQYF. The CDR3, as DNA: TGTGCCAGCAGACAGGGGACGACCTACGAGCAGTACTTC.

This clone was seen only once. The rearrangement uses TRBV28 and TRBJ2-7; D call uncertain. The CDR3 spans 12 residues. Trimming left V 4 bases short and J 2 bases short, with 6 bases between. The germline V gene has CDR1 MDHEN and CDR2 SYDVKM. The CDR3 region is CASSSYTYEQYF. CDR3 coding DNA: TGTGCCAGCAGTTCCTATACCTACGAGCAGTACTTC.

The CDR3 is CAISASGSNQPQHF. DNA for the CDR3: TGTGCCATCAGTGCCTCAGGGAGCAATCAGCCCCAGCATTTT. The chain couples TRBV10-3 to TRBJ1-5, with D possibly being TRBD1 (5 bases). Per germline, CDR1 ENHRY and CDR2 SYGVKD. The CDR3 spans 14 residues. V shed 4 bases and J shed 1 base, with 8 bases lying between them.

V is TRBV6-5 and J is TRBJ2-7, with a possible D match to TRBD1 (6 bases). CDR1 and CDR2 from the germline V gene are MNHEY and SVGAGI. CDR3 length: 14 amino acids. Trimming removed 6 bases from V and 2 bases from J, with 14 bases in between. The CDR3 here is CASRTTGRPYEQYF. DNA of the CDR3: TGTGCCAGCAGGACTACAGGGAGACCCTACGAGCAGTACTTC.

The chain joins TRBV4-3 to TRBJ2-3; D may be TRBD2 (5 bases). This CDR3 comprises 15 residues. V dropped 4 bases and J dropped 0 bases, with 11 bases sitting between them. The germline gives CDR1 LGHNA, CDR2 YSLEER. The CDR3 DNA reads as TGCGCCAGCAGCCCCCTTCCGGGGAGCACAGATACGCAGTATTTT. Its translation is CASSPLPGSTDTQYF.

The rearrangement links TRBV13 to TRBJ2-7; TRBD1 might be the D (5 bases). CDR3 size: 13 residues. Germline CDR1 and CDR2: PRHDT and FYEKMQ (reference sequence). V was clipped by 1 base and J by 3 bases, with 7 bases between them. CDR3 bases: TGTGCCAGCAGCTTAGCCAGGGACTACGAGCAGTACTTC. Translated, it gives CASSLARDYEQYF.

J is TRBJ1-5 and V is TRBV2; 8 positions agree with TRBD1. CDR1 and CDR2 from the germline V gene are SNHLY and FYNNEI. The CDR3 loop spans 15 amino acids. Germline trimming cut 4 bases from V and 5 bases from J; bases unmatched to any gene: 7. The CDR3 reads CASSGRDRGDQPQHF. Written as DNA, the CDR3 is TGTGCCAGCAGTGGAAGAGACAGGGGCGATCAGCCCCAGCATTTT.